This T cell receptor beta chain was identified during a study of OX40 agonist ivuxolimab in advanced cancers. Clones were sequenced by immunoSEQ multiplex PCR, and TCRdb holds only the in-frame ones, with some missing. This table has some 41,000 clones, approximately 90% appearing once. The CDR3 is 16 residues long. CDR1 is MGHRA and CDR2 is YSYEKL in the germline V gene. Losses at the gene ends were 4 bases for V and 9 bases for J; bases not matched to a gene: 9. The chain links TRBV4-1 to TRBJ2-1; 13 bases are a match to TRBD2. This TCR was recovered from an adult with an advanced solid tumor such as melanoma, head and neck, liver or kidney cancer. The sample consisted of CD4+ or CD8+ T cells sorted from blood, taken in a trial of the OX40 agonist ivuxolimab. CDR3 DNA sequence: TGCGCCAGCAGCCCCCGGACTAGCGGGAGCAGGGGTGAGCAGTTCTTC. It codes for CASSPRTSGSRGEQFF.